One and the same sample provided the 4 T cell receptor beta chains below, sequenced in a study of T cells in Graves' hyperthyroidism and ophthalmopathy. Regions amplified from RNA transcripts were the TCR beta CDR3 regions. Initially, a first-round RT-PCR of the TCR CDR3 employed the HTBI primer set. MiXCR, run by TCRdb on the multiplex PCR reads, gives a single entry per CDR3 protein. The sample holds 450,000 to 650,000 distinct CDR3 sequences; roughly a sixth are singletons and the top ten take approximately 15%. The sequenced material came from blood. The receptors here all came from a woman between 18 and 29 years old with Graves' ophthalmopathy.

This clonotype was counted ten times or more. The J gene is TRBJ1-1, the V gene TRBV20-1, with TRBD1 matching 7 bases. Germline V lookup: CDR1 DFQATT, CDR2 SNEGSKA (reference sequence). This CDR3 is 10 amino acids long. Trimming took 4 bases from V and 11 from J; bases not matched to a gene: 4. The CDR3 DNA reads TGCAGTGCTATGGACAGGAGTGCTTTCTTT. As protein: CSAMDRSAFF.

The V and J genes are TRBV20-1 and TRBJ1-4, with D possibly matching TRBD1 (5 bases). This CDR3 is built from 16 residues. Trimming stripped 1 base from V and 4 bases from J, with 16 bases between. Germline-derived CDR1 and CDR2 are DFQATT and SNEGSKA (reference sequence). This CDR3 is CSARGGVRGGNEKLFF. The CDR3 DNA is TGCAGTGCTAGAGGGGGGGTACGGGGTGGTAATGAAAAACTGTTTTTT.

The chain couples TRBV9 to TRBJ2-1; D remains unclear. This CDR3 spans 15 amino acids. Looked up from germline, CDR1 is SGDLS and CDR2 is YYNGEE. V lost 3 bases and J lost 2, with 12 bases in between. The CDR3 loop is CASSASTGPYNEQFF. The CDR3 bases are TGTGCCAGCAGCGCCAGTACGGGCCCCTACAATGAGCAGTTCTTC.

This clonotype was recorded at least ten times. The rearrangement links TRBV28 to TRBJ2-1; the D is unclear. Trimming shortened V by 10 bases and J by 7 bases, and 20 bases separated the two germline ends. The CDR3 runs 14 residues. Germline loops: CDR1 MDHEN, CDR2 SYDVKM. CDR3: CATRIGQSPNEQFF. CDR3 bases: TGTGCCACCCGCATTGGGCAGAGCCCAAATGAGCAGTTCTTC.